This T cell receptor beta chain was found in a study of cytomegalovirus exposure and HLA in healthy donors. This clone was counted a single time. What it binds is not known. The germline V gene encodes CDR1 SGHDT and CDR2 YYEEEE. The CDR3 runs to 14 residues. V lost 2 bases and J 6 bases, leaving 14 bases between the germline ends. The PCR employed 60 Vbeta primers together with 13 Jbeta primers. In the original processing: In a later analysis, the count reached tens of millions of unique TCR beta chains, with about 10 million shared. The data were produced by immunoSEQ multiplex PCR, yet TCRdb's version contains in-frame clones alone and is incomplete. V, J and clone size reflect that table, while D and trimming were determined from the DNA. The repertoire includes under 200,000 clones, approximately 77% of them detected once, and over 2.5% sits in the top ten. Whole-study results and caveats: Likely technical artifact: a cluster of highly shared sequence variants. Reported findings show TCR beta sequences accurately forecast HLA-A and HLA-B alleles in most subjects. The majority of TCR sequences were rare, yet some public TCRs appeared in many donors.

This sequence was found in a female donor in good health and CMV-seronegative. The sequencing input was PBMCs. V and J are TRBV5-6 and TRBJ1-2, with D unresolved. The CDR3 DNA reads TGTGCCAGCAGCTTAGAGGGAATAAGGAATGGCTACACCTTC. It encodes CASSLEGIRNGYTF.